Presented here are 5 T cell receptor beta chains from one specimen sequenced in a study of Ad26.COV2.S vaccination and SARS-CoV-2 variants. This table comes from immunoSEQ multiplex PCR, and its TCRdb copy is limited to in-frame clones, with some not included. The sample carries approximately 300,000 clones, 86% recorded once. Indicated treatment: some 20 received Ad26.COV2.S at low or high dose, single or two shots; 5 received placebo; per-sample allocation not given. All samples were drawn on day 63, counting from the first vaccine or placebo injection. The sample consisted of peripheral blood, taken in a trial of Ad26.COV2.S vaccine versus placebo. The receptors derive from a person between 18 and 59 years old who received the Ad26.COV2.S COVID-19 vaccine or a placebo.

V is TRBV30 and J is TRBJ2-7, with D possibly TRBD1 on 5 matching bases. V lost 5 bases to trimming and J lost 6 bases, with 11 bases between them. From germline, CDR1 is GTSNPN and CDR2 SVGIG (reference sequence). This CDR3 is 11 amino acids long. CDR3 sequence (DNA): TGTGCCTGGGGGGCGCGCAGCGAGCAGTACTTC. Protein: CAWGARSEQYF.

The chain combines TRBV9 with TRBJ1-6; D gene uncertain. Germline loops: CDR1 SGDLS, CDR2 YYNGEE. This CDR3 is built from 14 residues. V was shortened by 4 bases and J by 5 bases, with 10 bases between the two germline ends. CDR3 nucleotides: TGTGCCAGCAGCCCCCTACTCCATAATTCACCCCTCCACTTT. This encodes CASSPLLHNSPLHF.

This clone was recorded a few times. This chain joins TRBV4-1 and TRBJ1-3; D gene unclear. The germline V and J ends were trimmed by 0 bases and 0 bases, with 15 bases remaining between them. The CDR3 has 18 amino acids. Per germline, CDR1 MGHRA and CDR2 YSYEKL. Here the CDR3 reads CASSQDFVLTLSGNTIYF. Written as DNA, the CDR3 is TGCGCCAGCAGCCAAGATTTTGTACTGACTCTCTCTGGAAACACCATATATTTT.

This rearrangement joins TRBV5-4 to TRBJ2-5, with 7 bases identical to TRBD2. After removal of 0 bases from V and 2 bases from J, the junction contained 10 bases not matched to a gene. CDR3 size: 17 residues. From germline, CDR1 is SGHNT and CDR2 YYREEE (reference sequence). The chain's CDR3 is CASSLATSSGGQETQYF. Written as DNA, the CDR3 is TGTGCCAGCAGCTTGGCCACTTCTAGCGGTGGTCAAGAGACCCAGTACTTC.

This clone was found once. This chain uses TRBV30 with TRBJ1-2, with 7 bases matching TRBD1. Trimming cost V 8 bases and J 5 bases; bases outside gene matches: 8. This CDR3 spans 12 amino acids. CDR1 is GTSNPN, CDR2 SVGIG, per germline (reference sequence). CDR3 nucleotide sequence: TGTGCCGCCAAGGGACAGTTATATGGCTACACCTTC. Its translation: CAAKGQLYGYTF.